This record concerns one TCR beta chain sequence. The table lists this clone with a count of one. What antigen it recognizes has not been identified. No base-level quality is on record; no much larger clone is a single base apart. The immunoSEQ Assay, a bias-controlled multiplex PCR, was used to amplify TCRbeta CDR3 regions from genomic DNA. As for the original processing: Nucleated cell counts per sample were estimated from amplification of reference gene primers within the assay. Sequence reads were collapsed and filtered to measure the absolute abundance of every unique TCRbeta CDR3 rearrangement. For each sample, productive Simpson clonality was calculated as the square root of Simpson's diversity index across productive rearrangements. TCRdb took over this immuneACCESS table, retaining in-frame rearrangements with V and J assigned. Such tables are incomplete; in checked studies, under half of the missing clones stem from an unresolved V gene, and the remainder is unexplained. The V and J calls and clone size are taken from that table; D and trimming were inferred from the DNA. The sample table holds a few hundred thousand clones, of which roughly nine tenths were seen once. Clones ranked in the top ten supply around 0.94% of the sample.

This sample is part of a study of blood T cell repertoires in COVID-19 (dated by TCRdb to 2018 to 2020). About the full investigation: The collaborator samples originated in the United States, Italy and Spain and spanned the acute and convalescent phases of COVID-19. Where HLA class I and class II types were available, the types were taken from metadata supplied by the sample provider, not from assay-based typing. Samples were obtained from the ongoing ImmuneRACE study (first 160 participants) and from 1,200 or so subjects provided by 6 global collaborators. Sample metadata almost always included a de-identified subject ID, COVID-19 status, age in years and sex. Subjects who had been exposed to COVID-19, were actively infected with it, or had recovered from it provided the deeply sampled blood TCRbeta repertoires that made up the dataset. The repertoires were made available in a free public database intended to serve as a resource for research on the immune response to SARS-CoV-2. The material from the prospective study consisted of cDNA or gDNA derived from T cells, B-cell-depleted T cells, or PBMCs.

Participants in the prospective study were enrolled through a virtual design, were aged roughly 18 to 90 years, and lived in approximately 24 United States geographic areas. Cohort assignment in the prospective study relied on participant-reported clinical history from a screening survey and a study questionnaire. Exposed participants had been in contact with someone with a PCR-confirmed or clinician-diagnosed COVID-19 case within 2 weeks of study entry. Mobile phlebotomists in the prospective study collected whole blood, serum and a nasopharyngeal or oropharyngeal swab from every participant. Participants in the prospective study had the option to provide additional blood draws and questionnaires over a roughly 2-month period. Before DNA extraction, blood samples from the prospective study were shipped at room temperature or frozen. Study-wide findings and limitations: Clinical and demographic metadata were provided uncurated, with the amount varying by source and participant.

Specimen: PBMCs or T cells enriched from blood (not recorded which). The clonotype was recovered from a woman aged 40 to 55 who had been exposed to COVID-19.

CDR3 sequence: CASSVDRDRVGGYTF. Read as DNA, the sequence is TGTGCCAGCAGCGTGGATCGAGACAGGGTAGGCGGCTACACCTTC. Recombination connected TRBV9 to TRBJ1-2, with 7 central nucleotides matching TRBD1. From cysteine to phenylalanine, the CDR3 is 15 amino acids long. CDR3 DNA is the only sequence kept; it has 45 bases, read in frame from the first base. At the junction V is shortened by 2 bases and J by 8 bases; bases outside the gene matches: 12. According to the germline V gene, CDR1 reads SGDLS and CDR2 reads YYNGEE.